Each of the 23 T cell receptor beta chains below was sequenced from the same sample in a study of T cell changes during pregnancy in multiple sclerosis. Only in-frame clones appear in the TCRdb table, and some are missing; sequencing was by immunoSEQ multiplex PCR. The top ten hold around 3% of the sample, which has about 97,000 clones, approximately 91% seen once. This specimen consisted of peripheral blood, obtained in the second trimester of pregnancy. These receptors were obtained from a female donor with multiple sclerosis, enrolled in a pregnancy study.

The rearrangement uses TRBV28 and TRBJ2-7; D may be TRBD2 (5 bases). Germline CDR1 is MDHEN and CDR2 is SYDVKM. CDR3 length: 13 residues. V was pared by 7 bases and J by 5 bases, with 15 bases between. This chain's CDR3 is CASMRRGSHEQYF. The CDR3 DNA reads as TGTGCCAGCATGCGACGCGGGTCCCACGAGCAGTACTTC.

The chain has TRBV19 and TRBJ2-7, with 7 bases matching TRBD2. The V and J ends lost 0 bases and 7 bases, in that order; junction bases with no gene match: 12. This CDR3 has 16 residues. CDR1 LNHDA and CDR2 SQIVND come from the germline V gene (reference sequence). CDR3: CASSIDGRREMGEQYF. The CDR3 nucleotides are TGTGCCAGTAGTATAGACGGGCGGCGGGAGATGGGGGAGCAGTACTTC. The entire variable domain, with the rest obtained from reference TRBV19 and TRBJ2-7, is as follows: DGGITQSPKYLFRKEGQNVTLSCEQNLNHDAMYWYRQDPGQGLRLIYYSQIVNDFQKGDIAEGYSVSREKKESFPLTVTSAQKNPTAFYLCASSIDGRREMGEQYFGPGTRLTVT.

The chain employs TRBV5-8 and TRBJ1-3, with D possibly matching TRBD1 (5 bases). Looked up from germline, CDR1 is SGHTS and CDR2 is YDEGEE. The V end lost 4 bases, the J end lost 8 bases, and 19 bases lay between the germline ends. This CDR3 has 15 amino acids. The CDR3 DNA reads as TGTGCCAGCAGCCCTATGGAGGGGCTTCTAGACACCATATATTTT. Protein: CASSPMEGLLDTIYF.

The J gene is TRBJ2-5, the V gene TRBV5-1; 7 positions agree with TRBD2. Trimming took 2 bases from V and 1 from J; bases not matched to a gene: 2. CDR3 length equals 14 residues. CDR1 and CDR2 from the germline V gene are SGHRS and YFSETQ. The CDR3 is CASSLTSAQETQYF. CDR3 nucleotide sequence: TGCGCCAGCAGCTTAACTAGCGCCCAAGAGACCCAGTACTTC.

This chain links TRBV28 with TRBJ2-1; 8 nucleotides match TRBD1. V lost 6 bases to trimming and J lost 8 bases; unmatched junction nucleotides: 15. There are 16 residues in the CDR3. Germline V gene lookup returns CDR1 MDHEN and CDR2 SYDVKM. The CDR3 protein is CASRSQSTGARYEQFF. CDR3 bases: TGTGCCAGCAGATCCCAATCGACAGGGGCTCGCTATGAGCAGTTCTTC.

The chain joins TRBV28 to TRBJ1-1; 7 bases are shared with TRBD1. The germline V gene encodes CDR1 MDHEN and CDR2 SYDVKM. CDR3 size: 14 residues. After removal of 5 bases from V and 5 bases from J, the junction contained 8 bases not matched to a gene. This CDR3 is CASSKRNRGTEAFF. CDR3 bases: TGTGCCAGCAGTAAACGTAACAGGGGAACTGAAGCTTTCTTT.

This clone was observed once. The V call is TRBV9, the J call TRBJ1-1; no definite D call. CDR3 size: 14 residues. Trimming stripped 0 bases from V and 2 bases from J, with 8 bases between. In germline, CDR1 is SGDLS, CDR2 YYNGEE. The CDR3 sequence: CASSVAPGNTEAFF. CDR3 sequence (DNA): TGTGCCAGCAGCGTAGCTCCGGGAAACACTGAAGCTTTCTTT.

This clone was seen a single time. The chain is built from TRBV7-2 and TRBJ2-3; 7 bases match TRBD2. The CDR3 sequence is 14 residues long. V was clipped by 2 bases and J by 4 bases; unmatched bases: 3. From germline, CDR1 is SGHTA and CDR2 FQGNSA. CDR3 region: CASSLLGGADTQYF. CDR3 DNA sequence: TGTGCCAGCAGCTTACTGGGGGGGGCAGATACGCAGTATTTT.

The V call is TRBV7-6, the J call TRBJ2-1, with D possibly TRBD1 on 6 matching bases. V was pared by 8 bases and J by 7 bases, with 18 bases between. The V gene's germline CDR1 is SGHVS and CDR2 FNYEAQ. CDR3 length: 14 residues. The chain's CDR3 is CASGKQGTGNEQFF. The CDR3 nucleotides are TGTGCCAGCGGCAAACAGGGTACGGGGAATGAGCAGTTCTTC.

V is TRBV4-2 and J is TRBJ2-2, with D perhaps TRBD1 (5 bases). With 0 bases removed from V and 5 bases from J, the gap between germline ends came to 19 bases. CDR3 size: 18 residues. Germline V lookup: CDR1 LGHNA, CDR2 YNFKEQ. This CDR3 is CASSQDKARQGITGELFF. CDR3 nucleotides: TGTGCCAGCAGCCAAGATAAGGCCCGGCAGGGTATTACCGGGGAGCTGTTTTTT.

The rearrangement links TRBV5-8 to TRBJ2-7; the match to TRBD2 covers 13 bases. Looked up from germline, CDR1 is SGHTS and CDR2 is YDEGEE. CDR3 length: 18 amino acids. V shed 1 base, J shed 2 bases, and the junction held 9 bases outside the gene matches. CDR3 DNA: TGTGCCAGCAGCTTGTTCGGACTAGCGGGAGTATCCCCCTACGAGCAGTACTTC. It translates to CASSLFGLAGVSPYEQYF.

The J gene is TRBJ1-1, the V gene TRBV27; TRBD1 matches at 7 bases. Germline V lookup: CDR1 MNHEY, CDR2 SMNVEV (reference sequence). Germline trimming cut 5 bases from V and 3 bases from J; bases unmatched to any gene: 6. The CDR3 has 14 amino acids. The CDR3 bases are TGTGCCAGCAGTACTAGACAGGGAGACACTGAAGCTTTCTTT. Encoded protein: CASSTRQGDTEAFF.

The chain joins TRBV5-1 to TRBJ2-3; tentative D call: TRBD2 (5 bases). Germline assignment: CDR1 SGHRS and CDR2 YFSETQ. The germline V and J ends were trimmed by 4 bases and 0 bases, with 15 bases remaining between them. The CDR3 covers 16 residues. The CDR3 DNA sequence: TGCGCCAGCAGCCAAGGCCTCACGGGAAGCACAGATACGCAGTATTTT. Amino acids: CASSQGLTGSTDTQYF.

This clone was counted once. At one end the junction does not follow the germline gene, possibly because of a read error. The chain joins TRBV7-8 to TRBJ2-3; D call uncertain. Germline V gene lookup returns CDR1 SGHVS and CDR2 FQNEAQ. This CDR3 is 14 amino acids long. In DNA form, the CDR3 reads TGTGCCAGCACCTTATTTCTTCCTCCAGATACGCAGTATTTT. It specifies CASTLFLPPDTQYF.

The V gene is TRBV27, the J gene TRBJ1-1; tentatively, D is TRBD1 (6 bases). The ends were cut back, 5 bases at V and 11 bases at J, with 21 bases in the middle. This CDR3 contains 14 residues. Germline lookup yields CDR1 MNHEY and CDR2 SMNVEV (reference sequence). CDR3 nucleotides: TGTGCCAGCAGTACAGGGCCGGGCTTACTTGGGGCTTTCTTT. The encoded protein is CASSTGPGLLGAFF.

This sequence joins TRBV11-2 and TRBJ1-1, with a weak D call TRBD1 (6 bases). With 0 bases removed from V and 3 bases from J, the gap between germline ends came to 14 bases. The germline V gene has CDR1 SGHAT and CDR2 FQNNGV. This CDR3 spans 16 amino acids. Written as DNA, the CDR3 is TGTGCCAGCAGCTTAGATCGAGACAGGCTTGACACTGAAGCTTTCTTT. The encoded protein is CASSLDRDRLDTEAFF. The variable domain in full, with the rest retrieved from reference TRBV11-2 and TRBJ1-1, is EAGVAQSPRYKIIEKRQSVAFWCNPISGHATLYWYQQILGQGPKLLIQFQNNGVVDDSQLPKDRFSAERLKGVDSTLKIQPAKLEDSAVYLCASSLDRDRLDTEAFFGQGTRLTVV.

The chain uses TRBV6-5 and TRBJ2-7; 9 nucleotides line up with TRBD2. Germline CDR1 is MNHEY and CDR2 is SVGAGI. This CDR3 is 13 amino acids long. Unmatched junction bases numbered 7, after V lost 6 bases and J lost 7 bases. The CDR3 DNA reads TGTGCCAGCAGAATAGGACTAGCGCGGGAGCAGTACTTC. Residues: CASRIGLAREQYF.

V usage is TRBV19 and J usage is TRBJ1-5; weak D call: TRBD1 (6 bases). Germline loops: CDR1 LNHDA, CDR2 SQIVND (reference sequence). The CDR3 has 17 residues. V was shortened by 3 bases and J by 3 bases, with 18 bases between the two germline ends. CDR3: CASSIRLQTGHNQPQHF. CDR3 in DNA: TGTGCCAGTAGTATCCGGCTACAGACAGGCCACAATCAGCCCCAGCATTTT.

The chain uses TRBV9 and TRBJ2-3; 7 nucleotides match TRBD2. After removal of 0 bases from V and 5 bases from J, the junction contained 9 bases not matched to a gene. This CDR3 is built from 16 residues. The germline CDR1 and CDR2 sequences are SGDLS and YYNGEE. The CDR3 DNA reads as TGTGCCAGCAGCGTAGCGGGGGGAGCGCTTATAGATACGCAGTATTTT. Its translation: CASSVAGGALIDTQYF.

This chain connects TRBV9 to TRBJ2-7; 8 bases agree with TRBD1. Trimming at V came to 4 bases and at J to 5 bases, leaving 11 bases not matched to a gene. This CDR3 has 15 residues. Germline assignment: CDR1 SGDLS and CDR2 YYNGEE. CDR3 protein: CASSPRDRQRDEQYF. CDR3 nucleotides: TGTGCCAGCAGCCCCAGGGACAGGCAGCGGGACGAGCAGTACTTC.

The chain joins TRBV5-4 to TRBJ2-3, with a possible D match to TRBD1 (5 bases). There are 16 residues in the CDR3. Germline CDR1 is SGHNT and CDR2 is YYREEE (reference sequence). Trimming took 6 bases from V and 0 from J, leaving 17 bases between them. The CDR3, as DNA: TGTGCCAGCACGCGGCTGGGGCAGTTTAGCACAGATACGCAGTATTTT. Translating gives CASTRLGQFSTDTQYF.

The chain employs TRBV20-1 and TRBJ2-7; D is unclear. CDR1 is DFQATT, CDR2 SNEGSKA, per germline (reference sequence). This CDR3 region has 10 residues. V lost 0 bases and J 6 bases, leaving 3 bases between the germline ends. For the CDR3, the DNA is TGCAGTGCTAGAGATCGCGAGCAGTACTTC. It yields the protein CSARDREQYF.

This rearrangement joins TRBV29-1 to TRBJ1-4; 8 bases match TRBD1. The CDR3 covers 14 residues. Germline V gene sequence: CDR1 SQVTM, CDR2 ANQGSEA. V dropped 6 bases and J dropped 0; count of bases not matched to a gene: 3. This CDR3 reads CSVGQGSTNEKLFF. The CDR3 nucleotides read TGCAGCGTCGGACAGGGATCAACTAATGAAAAACTGTTTTTT.